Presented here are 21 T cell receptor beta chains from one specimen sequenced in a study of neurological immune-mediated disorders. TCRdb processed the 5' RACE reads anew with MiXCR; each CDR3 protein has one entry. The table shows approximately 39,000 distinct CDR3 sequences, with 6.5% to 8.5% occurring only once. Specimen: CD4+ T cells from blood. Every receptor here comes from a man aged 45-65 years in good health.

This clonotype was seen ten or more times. As DNA, the CDR3 is TGCGCCAGCAGCCAAGATGGTCCTAGCGGGGGGATTCAAGAGACCCAGTACTTC. Protein: CASSQDGPSGGIQETQYF. The J gene is TRBJ2-5, the V gene TRBV4-1; TRBD2 matches at 11 bases. V lost 0 bases, J lost 2 bases, and 8 bases stayed unmatched. This CDR3 has 18 amino acids. Germline CDR1 and CDR2: MGHRA and YSYEKL.

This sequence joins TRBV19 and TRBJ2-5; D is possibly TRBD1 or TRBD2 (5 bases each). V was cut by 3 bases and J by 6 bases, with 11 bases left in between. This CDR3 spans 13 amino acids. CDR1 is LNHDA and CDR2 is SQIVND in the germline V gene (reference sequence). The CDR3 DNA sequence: TGTGCCAGTAGTATTTCCAGGGACCAGACCCAGTACTTC. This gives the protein CASSISRDQTQYF.

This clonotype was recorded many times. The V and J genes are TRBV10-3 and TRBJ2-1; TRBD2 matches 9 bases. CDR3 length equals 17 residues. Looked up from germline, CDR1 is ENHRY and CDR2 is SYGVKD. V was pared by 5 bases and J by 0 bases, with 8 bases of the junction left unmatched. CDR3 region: CAISPPAGGPSYNEQFF. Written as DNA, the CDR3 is TGTGCCATCAGTCCCCCAGCGGGAGGCCCCTCCTACAATGAGCAGTTCTTC.

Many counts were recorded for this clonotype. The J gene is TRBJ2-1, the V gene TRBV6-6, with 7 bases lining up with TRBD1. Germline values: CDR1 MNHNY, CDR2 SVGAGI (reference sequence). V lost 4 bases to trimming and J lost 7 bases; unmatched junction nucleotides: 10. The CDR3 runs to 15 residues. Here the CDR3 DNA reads TGTGCCAGCAGTTTTAGACAGGGTCAGCGGAATGAGCAGTTCTTC. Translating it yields CASSFRQGQRNEQFF.

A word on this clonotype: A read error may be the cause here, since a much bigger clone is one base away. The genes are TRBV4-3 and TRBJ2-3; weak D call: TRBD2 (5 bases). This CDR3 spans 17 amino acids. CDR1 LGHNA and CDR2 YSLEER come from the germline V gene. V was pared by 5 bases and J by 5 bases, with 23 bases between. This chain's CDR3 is CASSSTGSSLREDTQYF. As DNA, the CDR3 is TGCGCCAGCAGCTCAACCGGAAGCAGCCTCCGGGAAGATACGCAGTATTTT.

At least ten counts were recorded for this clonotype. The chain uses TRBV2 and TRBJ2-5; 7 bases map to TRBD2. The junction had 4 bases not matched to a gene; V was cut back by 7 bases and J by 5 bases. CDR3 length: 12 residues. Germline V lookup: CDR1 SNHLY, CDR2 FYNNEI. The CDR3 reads CASTFGGETQYF. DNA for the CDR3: TGTGCCAGCACGTTCGGGGGGGAGACCCAGTACTTC.

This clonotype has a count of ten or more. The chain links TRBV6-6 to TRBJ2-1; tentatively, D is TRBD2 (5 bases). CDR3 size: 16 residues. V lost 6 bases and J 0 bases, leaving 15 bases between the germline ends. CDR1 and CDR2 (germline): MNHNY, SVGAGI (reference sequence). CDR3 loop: CASRTPSGSSYNEQFF. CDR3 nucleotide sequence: TGTGCCAGCAGAACTCCGAGCGGTAGCTCCTACAATGAGCAGTTCTTC.

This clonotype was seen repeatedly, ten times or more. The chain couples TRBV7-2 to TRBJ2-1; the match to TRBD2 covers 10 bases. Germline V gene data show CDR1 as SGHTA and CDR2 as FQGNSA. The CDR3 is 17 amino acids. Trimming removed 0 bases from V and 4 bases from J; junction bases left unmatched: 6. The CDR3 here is CASSLAPTSGSYNEQFF. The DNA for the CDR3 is TGTGCCAGCAGCTTAGCCCCGACTAGCGGGTCGTACAATGAGCAGTTCTTC.

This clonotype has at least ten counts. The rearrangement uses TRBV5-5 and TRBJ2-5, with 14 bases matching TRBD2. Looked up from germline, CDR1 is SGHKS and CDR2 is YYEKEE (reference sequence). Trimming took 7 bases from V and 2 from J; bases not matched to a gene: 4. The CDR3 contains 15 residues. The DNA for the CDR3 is TGTGCCAGCTTGGGACTAGCGGGAGCACAAGAGACCCAGTACTTC. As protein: CASLGLAGAQETQYF.

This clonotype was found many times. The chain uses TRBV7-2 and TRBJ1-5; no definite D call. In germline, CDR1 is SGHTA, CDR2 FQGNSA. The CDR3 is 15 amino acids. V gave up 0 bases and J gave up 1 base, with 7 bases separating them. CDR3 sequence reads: CASSLALGSNQPQHF. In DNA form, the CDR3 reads TGTGCCAGCAGCTTAGCGCTAGGGAGCAATCAGCCCCAGCATTTT. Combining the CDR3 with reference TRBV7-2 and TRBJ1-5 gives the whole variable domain GAGVSQSPSNKVTEKGKDVELRCDPISGHTALYWYRQSLGQGLEFLIYFQGNSAPDKSGLPSDRFSAERTGGSVSTLTIQRTQQEDSAVYLCASSLALGSNQPQHFGDGTRLSIL.

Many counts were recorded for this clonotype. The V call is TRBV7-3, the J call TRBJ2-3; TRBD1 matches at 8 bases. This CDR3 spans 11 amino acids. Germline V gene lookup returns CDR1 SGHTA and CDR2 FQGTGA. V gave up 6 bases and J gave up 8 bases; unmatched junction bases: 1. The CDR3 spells CASSTGGTQYF. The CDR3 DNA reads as TGTGCCAGCAGTACAGGGGGTACGCAGTATTTT.

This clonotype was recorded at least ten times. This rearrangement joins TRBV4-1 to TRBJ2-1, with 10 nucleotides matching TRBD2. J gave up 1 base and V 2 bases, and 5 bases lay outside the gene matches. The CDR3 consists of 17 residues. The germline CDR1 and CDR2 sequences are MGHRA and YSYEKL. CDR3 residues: CASSQRLAGVSYNEQFF. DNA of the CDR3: TGCGCCAGCAGCCAACGGCTAGCGGGAGTATCCTACAATGAGCAGTTCTTC.

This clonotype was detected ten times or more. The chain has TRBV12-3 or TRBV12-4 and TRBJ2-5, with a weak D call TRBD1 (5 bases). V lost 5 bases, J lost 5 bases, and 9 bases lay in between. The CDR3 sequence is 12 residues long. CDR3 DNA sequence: TGTGCCAGCAGTAGGGGTTTCGAGACCCAGTACTTC. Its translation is CASSRGFETQYF.

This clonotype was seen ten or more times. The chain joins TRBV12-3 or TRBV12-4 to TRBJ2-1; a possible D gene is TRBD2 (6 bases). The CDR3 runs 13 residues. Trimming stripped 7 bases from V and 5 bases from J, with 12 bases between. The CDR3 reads CASKRTTNNEQFF. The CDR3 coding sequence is TGTGCCAGCAAAAGGACTACAAACAATGAGCAGTTCTTC.

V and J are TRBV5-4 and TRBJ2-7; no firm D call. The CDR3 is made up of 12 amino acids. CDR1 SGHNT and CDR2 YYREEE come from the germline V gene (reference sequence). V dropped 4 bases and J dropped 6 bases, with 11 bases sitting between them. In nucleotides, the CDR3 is TGTGCCAGCAGCCGGAGAGGCTCCGAGCAGTACTTC. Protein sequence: CASSRRGSEQYF.

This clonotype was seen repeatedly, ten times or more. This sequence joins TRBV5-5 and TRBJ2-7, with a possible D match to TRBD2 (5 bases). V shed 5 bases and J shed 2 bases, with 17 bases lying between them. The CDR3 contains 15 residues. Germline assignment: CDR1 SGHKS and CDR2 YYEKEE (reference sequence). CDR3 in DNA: TGTGCCAGCAGTCCTGACCCGGGATTTACCTACGAGCAGTACTTC. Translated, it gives CASSPDPGFTYEQYF.

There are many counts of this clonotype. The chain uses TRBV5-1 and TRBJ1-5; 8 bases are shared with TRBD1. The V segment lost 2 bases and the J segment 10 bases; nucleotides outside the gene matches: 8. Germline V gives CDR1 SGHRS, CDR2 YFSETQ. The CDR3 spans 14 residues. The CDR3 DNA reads TGCGCCAGCAGCTTCACCGGACAGGGCTCCCCCCAGCATTTT. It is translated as CASSFTGQGSPQHF.

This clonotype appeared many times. The CDR3 DNA reads as TGTGCCAGCAGCTTCGGCCCCGCGGGTGAAGCTTTCTTT. The encoded protein is CASSFGPAGEAFF. The chain recombines TRBV7-3 with TRBJ1-1; D is uncertain. With 3 bases removed from V and 7 bases from J, the gap between germline ends came to 12 bases. The CDR3 has 13 residues. The germline V gene encodes CDR1 SGHTA and CDR2 FQGTGA.

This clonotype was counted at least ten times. The CDR3 coding sequence is TGCAGTGCCGAGCGGCGCGTATCTAGCACAGATACGCAGTATTTT. The encoded protein is CSAERRVSSTDTQYF. The chain carries TRBV20-1 and TRBJ2-3, with D possibly matching TRBD2 (5 bases). The ends were cut back, 6 bases at V and 0 bases at J, with 16 bases in the middle. The CDR3 sequence is 15 residues long. Germline loops: CDR1 DFQATT, CDR2 SNEGSKA (reference sequence).

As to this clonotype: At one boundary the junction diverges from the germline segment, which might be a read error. This CDR3 is CSSSSAGPRETQYF. The DNA of the CDR3 is TGTTCCAGCAGCAGTGCCGGACCTAGGGAGACCCAGTACTTC. The V gene is TRBV28, the J gene TRBJ2-5; D is undetermined. CDR1 and CDR2 (germline): MDHEN, SYDVKM. The CDR3 sequence is 14 residues long.

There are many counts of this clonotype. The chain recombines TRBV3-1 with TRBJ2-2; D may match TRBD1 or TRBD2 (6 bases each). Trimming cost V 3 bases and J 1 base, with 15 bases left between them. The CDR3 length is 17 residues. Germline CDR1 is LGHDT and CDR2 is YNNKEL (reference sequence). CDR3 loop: CASSHLGGRLNTGELFF. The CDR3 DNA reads TGTGCCAGCAGCCATTTGGGGGGCAGGTTGAACACCGGGGAGCTGTTTTTT.